The 30 T cell receptor beta chains below come from one sample, sequenced in a study of OX40 agonist ivuxolimab in advanced cancers. Sequenced by immunoSEQ multiplex PCR; TCRdb stores in-frame clones only, minus some. The sample yields fewer than 40,000 clones, roughly 80% seen once. The sequenced sample was CD4+ or CD8+ T cells sorted from blood, obtained in a trial of the OX40 agonist ivuxolimab. The receptors were gathered from an adult with an advanced solid tumor such as melanoma, head and neck, liver or kidney cancer.

The rearrangement uses TRBV6-1 and TRBJ2-7, with 9 positions matching TRBD1. Unmatched junction bases numbered 10, after V lost 6 bases and J lost 4 bases. This CDR3 has 15 residues. Germline V gene lookup returns CDR1 MNHNS and CDR2 SASEGT. The CDR3 sequence: CASRPNDRGGYEQYF. The DNA of the CDR3 is TGTGCCAGCAGACCAAACGACAGGGGGGGATACGAGCAGTACTTC.

This clone was found once. This chain links TRBV6-6 with TRBJ1-5, with D maybe TRBD1 (6 bases). The CDR3 loop spans 14 amino acids. The germline gives CDR1 MNHNY, CDR2 SVGAGI (reference sequence). Between the trimmed V and J ends, which lost 2 bases and 4 bases, there was a span of 9 bases. This CDR3 is CASSYRGGNQPQHF. DNA for the CDR3: TGTGCCAGCAGTTACAGAGGGGGAAATCAGCCCCAGCATTTT.

Here the CDR3 reads CASSLEGPNQPQHF. CDR3 DNA: TGTGCCAGCAGTTTAGAGGGGCCCAATCAGCCCCAGCATTTT. The chain is built from TRBV6-5 and TRBJ1-5, with a possible D match to TRBD1 (5 bases). The germline V gene has CDR1 MNHEY and CDR2 SVGAGI. CDR3 size: 14 residues. V lost 4 bases and J 3 bases, leaving 10 bases between the germline ends.

The chain uses TRBV21-1 and TRBJ2-1; TRBD1, the D gene given by the table, was not confirmed from the DNA. TRBV21-1 is classified as a pseudogene. CDR3 length: 13 residues. The CDR3 bases are TGTGCCAGCAGCAAAGAGCAGGTAAGTGAGCAGTTCTTC. Translation: CASSKEQVSEQFF.

Notes on this clone: An end of the junction differs from the germline gene, which may be a read error. The rearrangement joins TRBV28 to TRBJ1-4, with 7 bases identical to TRBD1. The CDR3 length is 14 residues. Per the germline V gene, CDR1 is MDHEN and CDR2 is SYDVKM. CDR3 in amino acids: CASSWTGRNGKLFF. The CDR3 region has the DNA TGTGCCAGCAGTTGGACAGGTCGTAATGGAAAACTGTTTTTT.

This chain connects TRBV2 to TRBJ1-1; D is undetermined. CDR3 size: 14 residues. Germline V lookup: CDR1 SNHLY, CDR2 FYNNEI. Trimming left V 0 bases short and J 4 bases short, with 9 bases between. CDR3 protein: CASSEANYLTEAFF. The CDR3 DNA reads TGTGCCAGCAGTGAAGCCAATTATCTCACTGAAGCTTTCTTT.

This clone was counted only a few times. The chain carries TRBV6-1 and TRBJ2-1; D not resolved. This CDR3 has 13 residues. Germline V gene lookup returns CDR1 MNHNS and CDR2 SASEGT. V was shortened by 5 bases and J by 9 bases, with 14 bases between the two germline ends. As DNA, the CDR3 is TGTGCCAGCAGTAACGGACCGACCGGTGAGCAGTTCTTC. Translation: CASSNGPTGEQFF.

V and J are TRBV29-1 and TRBJ2-7, with no clear D. Germline CDR1 SQVTM, CDR2 ANQGSEA. The CDR3 sequence is 11 residues long. The V end was cut by 4 bases, the J end by 3 bases, with 7 bases between. CDR3 in amino acids: CSVGLVYEQYF. CDR3 DNA: TGCAGCGTTGGTCTGGTCTACGAGCAGTACTTC.

The V gene is TRBV28, the J gene TRBJ2-7; D is ambiguous. The CDR3 loop spans 14 amino acids. Trimming took 5 bases from V and 7 from J, leaving 18 bases between them. Germline V gene sequence: CDR1 MDHEN, CDR2 SYDVKM. CDR3 amino acids: CASSPTPGLNEQYF. The CDR3 nucleotides read TGTGCCAGCAGTCCCACCCCAGGTTTGAATGAGCAGTACTTC.

This clone was detected only a few times. The chain employs TRBV6-6 and TRBJ2-7; 9 bases match TRBD2. The CDR3 covers 12 residues. Trimming removed 6 bases from V and 5 bases from J; junction bases left unmatched: 2. Germline CDR1 MNHNY, CDR2 SVGAGI (reference sequence). The CDR3 nucleotides are TGTGCCAGCAGCCGCGGGAGGGACGAGCAGTACTTC. It yields the protein CASSRGRDEQYF.

The chain is built from TRBV11-3 and TRBJ2-1; weak D call: TRBD1 (5 bases). The CDR3 has 13 residues. The ends were cut back, 5 bases at V and 2 bases at J, with 7 bases in the middle. The germline gives CDR1 SGHNT, CDR2 YENEEA. This CDR3 is CASSATAYNEQFF. CDR3 sequence (DNA): TGTGCCAGCAGCGCGACAGCCTACAATGAGCAGTTCTTC. Combining the CDR3 with reference TRBV11-3 and TRBJ2-1 gives the whole variable domain EAGVVQSPRYKIIEKKQPVAFWCNPISGHNTLYWYLQNLGQGPELLIRYENEEAVDDSQLPKDRFSAERLKGVDSTLKIQPAELGDSAVYLCASSATAYNEQFFGPGTRLTVL.

The chain uses TRBV5-8 and TRBJ1-5; a weak D match, TRBD1 (5 bases). Trimming pared 0 bases from V and 1 base from J, leaving 8 bases between. The length of the CDR3 is 15 residues. Germline-derived CDR1 and CDR2 are SGHTS and YDEGEE. This CDR3 reads CASSLGGESNQPQHF. For the CDR3, the DNA is TGTGCCAGCAGCTTGGGGGGGGAAAGCAATCAGCCCCAGCATTTT.

The chain carries TRBV30 and TRBJ1-1; possibly TRBD1 for D (6 bases). Looked up from germline, CDR1 is GTSNPN and CDR2 is SVGIG (reference sequence). CDR3 length equals 15 residues. V was shortened by 0 bases and J by 6 bases, with 17 bases between the two germline ends. Here the CDR3 reads CAWSVRSGGAAEAFF. The CDR3 bases are TGTGCCTGGAGTGTAAGATCCGGGGGGGCAGCTGAAGCTTTCTTT. Using reference TRBV30 and TRBJ1-1 for the parts outside the CDR3, the full variable domain is SQTIHQWPATLVQPVGSPLSLECTVEGTSNPNLYWYRQAAGRGLQLLFYSVGIGQISSEVPQNLSASRPQDRQFILSSKKLLLSDSGFYLCAWSVRSGGAAEAFFGQGTRLTVV.

J is TRBJ2-1 and V is TRBV13; 12 nucleotides match TRBD2. Germline values: CDR1 PRHDT, CDR2 FYEKMQ (reference sequence). The trim removed 3 bases at V and 7 bases at J, leaving 4 bases unmatched. The CDR3 loop spans 15 amino acids. In DNA, the CDR3 is TGTGCCAGCAGCTTCCGGACTAGCGGGAATAATGAGCAGTTCTTC. Translation: CASSFRTSGNNEQFF.

The genes are TRBV4-1 and TRBJ1-5, with 7 bases identical to TRBD1. The CDR3 spans 19 residues. The V segment lost 1 base and the J segment 2 bases; nucleotides outside the gene matches: 14. The V gene's germline CDR1 is MGHRA and CDR2 YSYEKL. The CDR3 here is CASSQGSIWTGRGNQPQHF. The CDR3, as DNA: TGCGCCAGCAGCCAAGGGTCTATCTGGACAGGCCGAGGCAATCAGCCCCAGCATTTT.

In its sample, this clone was seen a few times. The CDR3 region is CASSEALTSGGRYNEQFF. CDR3 bases: TGTGCCAGCAGTGAAGCGCTTACTAGCGGGGGTCGTTACAATGAGCAGTTCTTC. The chain combines TRBV2 with TRBJ2-1, with 11 bases that match TRBD2. The germline gives CDR1 SNHLY, CDR2 FYNNEI. The CDR3 contains 18 residues. V shed 0 bases and J 4 bases; nucleotides not matched to a gene: 8. Full variable domain (missing parts from reference TRBV2 and TRBJ2-1): EPEVTQTPSHQVTQMGQEVILRCVPISNHLYFYWYRQILGQKVEFLVSFYNNEISEKSEIFDDQFSVERPDGSNFTLKIRSTKLEDSAMYFCASSEALTSGGRYNEQFFGPGTRLTVL.

This chain uses TRBV15 with TRBJ2-3; no definite D call. V was shortened by 2 bases and J by 0 bases, with 9 bases between the two germline ends. There are 15 residues in the CDR3. Germline V CDR1 and CDR2: LNHNV, YYDKDF (reference sequence). CDR3 sequence: CATSRQVTSTDTQYF. For the CDR3, the DNA is TGTGCCACCAGCAGACAGGTTACTAGCACAGATACGCAGTATTTT.

This clone is deemed medium-sized. The chain joins TRBV28 to TRBJ1-5; no clear D gene. Between the trimmed V and J ends, which lost 5 bases and 2 bases, there was a span of 7 bases. The CDR3 consists of 13 residues. Germline CDR1 is MDHEN and CDR2 is SYDVKM. The CDR3 spells CASSLDGNQPQHF. CDR3 sequence (DNA): TGTGCCAGCAGTCTTGACGGCAATCAGCCCCAGCATTTT.

J is TRBJ2-7 and V is TRBV21-1; TRBD1 reflects the table's D call only, with no check against the DNA. TRBV21-1 is a listed pseudogene. This CDR3 region has 17 residues. The CDR3, as DNA: TGTGCCAGCAGCAAAGAAAATAGCAGGGACAGGGACTACGAGCAGTACTTC. This gives the protein CASSKENSRDRDYEQYF.

This rearrangement joins TRBV15 to TRBJ2-7; a weak D match, TRBD1 (6 bases). This CDR3 has 15 amino acids. V was trimmed by 5 bases and J by 4 bases, leaving 18 bases between them. The germline V gene encodes CDR1 LNHNV and CDR2 YYDKDF (reference sequence). The CDR3 sequence: CATSPPGAGRYEQYF. The CDR3 nucleotides are TGTGCCACCAGCCCTCCAGGGGCGGGTCGATACGAGCAGTACTTC.

This clone was counted a few times. The chain is built from TRBV7-9 and TRBJ1-5; D gene ambiguous. The CDR3 is 13 residues long. CDR1 and CDR2 from the germline V gene are SEHNR and FQNEAQ (reference sequence). The V end was cut by 2 bases, the J end by 7 bases, with 9 bases between. CDR3 region: CASSLSSLQPQHF. CDR3 coding DNA: TGTGCCAGCAGCTTATCATCGTTGCAGCCCCAGCATTTT.

This chain connects TRBV10-3 to TRBJ2-7; 7 positions match TRBD2. Trimming took 1 base from V and 6 from J; bases not matched to a gene: 3. CDR1 and CDR2 (germline): ENHRY, SYGVKD. CDR3 length: 13 amino acids. The CDR3, as DNA: TGTGCCATCAGTGAGTTAGCGGGCTCCGAGCAGTACTTC. Translated: CAISELAGSEQYF.

V and J are TRBV9 and TRBJ2-3, with TRBD1 as a possible D gene (6 bases). Germline assignment: CDR1 SGDLS and CDR2 YYNGEE. The length of the CDR3 is 16 residues. Trimming took off 0 bases at V and 3 bases at J, with 14 bases between the two ends. The CDR3 bases are TGTGCCAGCAGCGTAGAACAGGGTGGGTGGACAGATACGCAGTATTTT. Protein sequence: CASSVEQGGWTDTQYF.

The chain combines TRBV7-3 with TRBJ2-3; 11 nucleotides align to TRBD1. Germline V gene data show CDR1 as SGHTA and CDR2 as FQGTGA. The CDR3 sequence is 15 residues long. The V segment lost 5 bases and the J segment 6 bases; nucleotides outside the gene matches: 7. CDR3 loop: CASSHGQGAGDTQYF. DNA of the CDR3: TGTGCCAGCAGCCATGGACAGGGGGCTGGTGATACGCAGTATTTT.

V is TRBV19 and J is TRBJ2-7; 8 bases map to TRBD1. The CDR3 totals 16 residues. Trimming cost V 1 base and J 3 bases; bases outside gene matches: 8. Germline V CDR1 and CDR2: LNHDA, SQIVND (reference sequence). CDR3 loop: CASSIGYGQGNYEQYF. CDR3 sequence (DNA): TGTGCCAGTAGTATAGGCTACGGACAGGGAAACTACGAGCAGTACTTC.

The chain uses TRBV9 and TRBJ1-1; perhaps TRBD1 as D (6 bases). The CDR3 is made up of 14 amino acids. From germline, CDR1 is SGDLS and CDR2 YYNGEE. Between the trimmed V and J ends, which lost 4 bases and 1 base, there was a span of 11 bases. CDR3 in amino acids: CASSPRQENTEAFF. CDR3 coding DNA: TGTGCCAGCAGCCCCCGACAGGAGAACACTGAAGCTTTCTTT.

By share of the sample, this clone is medium-sized. This sequence joins TRBV14 and TRBJ2-6; TRBD2 might be the D (6 bases). Per germline, CDR1 SGHDN and CDR2 FVKESK. This CDR3 has 15 amino acids. The V end lost 5 bases, the J end lost 2 bases, and 10 bases lay between the germline ends. The DNA of the CDR3 is TGTGCCAGCAGCGAGAGGGAGGCTGGGGCCAACGTCCTGACTTTC. As protein: CASSEREAGANVLTF. Variable domain in full (rest from reference TRBV14 and TRBJ2-6): EAGVTQFPSHSVIEKGQTVTLRCDPISGHDNLYWYRRVMGKEIKFLLHFVKESKQDESGMPNNRFLAERTGGTYSTLKVQPAELEDSGVYFCASSEREAGANVLTFGAGSRLTVL.

The chain is built from TRBV27 and TRBJ1-5; 9 bases agree with TRBD1. The ends lost 5 bases at V and 3 bases at J; junction bases unmatched: 5. The CDR3 totals 15 residues. Germline-derived CDR1 and CDR2 are MNHEY and SMNVEV (reference sequence). CDR3 sequence reads: CASSPWTGDNQPQHF. The CDR3 nucleotides are TGTGCCAGCAGTCCATGGACAGGGGACAATCAGCCCCAGCATTTT.

This chain uses TRBV27 with TRBJ2-2; D uncertain. The germline V and J ends were trimmed by 2 bases and 4 bases, with 5 bases remaining between them. This CDR3 comprises 13 residues. The germline gives CDR1 MNHEY, CDR2 SMNVEV (reference sequence). Written as DNA, the CDR3 is TGTGCCAGCAGTTTAGGAAGCACCGGGGAGCTGTTTTTT. It specifies CASSLGSTGELFF.

The V call is TRBV4-1, the J call TRBJ1-2; no definite D call. V was trimmed by 0 bases and J by 4 bases, leaving 9 bases between them. Germline V gives CDR1 MGHRA, CDR2 YSYEKL. The CDR3 is made up of 14 amino acids. CDR3 protein: CASSQEVLRYGYTF. As DNA, the CDR3 is TGCGCCAGCAGCCAAGAGGTGTTACGCTATGGCTACACCTTC.